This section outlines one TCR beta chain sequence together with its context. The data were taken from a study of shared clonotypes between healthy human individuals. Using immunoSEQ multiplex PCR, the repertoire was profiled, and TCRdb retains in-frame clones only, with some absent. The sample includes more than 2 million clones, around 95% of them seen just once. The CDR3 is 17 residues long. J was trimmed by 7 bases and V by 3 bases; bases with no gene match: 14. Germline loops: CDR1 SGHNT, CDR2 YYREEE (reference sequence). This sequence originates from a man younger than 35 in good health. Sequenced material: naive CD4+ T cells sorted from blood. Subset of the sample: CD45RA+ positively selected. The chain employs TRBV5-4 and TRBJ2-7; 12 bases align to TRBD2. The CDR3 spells CASSSMTSGRTTSEQYF. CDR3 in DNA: TGTGCCAGCAGCTCCATGACTAGCGGGAGAACTACTAGTGAGCAGTACTTC.